This T cell receptor (beta chain) derives from a study of blood T cell repertoires in COVID-19. Study summary: Sites across the United States, Italy and Spain contributed samples from acute and convalescent COVID-19. From T cells, B-cell-depleted T cells, or PBMCs came the material, which was cDNA or gDNA.

Authors' methods: Cell counts per sample came from amplifying reference gene primers. TCRdb's copy holds only in-frame clones and misses some; the assay was immunoSEQ multiplex PCR. V and J calls and clone size come straight from that table; D and trimming were deduced from the DNA. The sample has 100,000 or so clones; roughly four fifths are singletons. Trimming stripped 1 base from V and 4 bases from J, with 9 bases between. This CDR3 has 13 residues. Looked up from germline, CDR1 is SGHNT and CDR2 is YYREEE (reference sequence). This chain links TRBV5-4 with TRBJ2-7; TRBD1 might be the D (5 bases). The specimen sequenced was peripheral blood. The sequence was collected from a woman aged 65 to 85 with acute or convalescent COVID-19. Here the CDR3 reads CASSLQGEYEQYF. The CDR3 region has the DNA TGTGCCAGCAGCTTGCAGGGCGAATACGAGCAGTACTTC.